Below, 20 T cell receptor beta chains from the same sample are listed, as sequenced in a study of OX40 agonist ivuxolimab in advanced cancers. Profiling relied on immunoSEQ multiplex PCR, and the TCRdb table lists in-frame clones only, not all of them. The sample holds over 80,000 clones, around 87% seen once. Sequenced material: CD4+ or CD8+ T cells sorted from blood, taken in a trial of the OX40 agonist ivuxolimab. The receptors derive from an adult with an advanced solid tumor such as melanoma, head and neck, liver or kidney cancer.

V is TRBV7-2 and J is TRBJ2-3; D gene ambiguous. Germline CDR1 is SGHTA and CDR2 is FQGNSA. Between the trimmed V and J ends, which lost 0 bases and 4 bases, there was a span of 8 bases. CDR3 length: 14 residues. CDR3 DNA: TGTGCCAGCAGCTTAGCCAGAAGGGCAGATACGCAGTATTTT. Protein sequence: CASSLARRADTQYF.

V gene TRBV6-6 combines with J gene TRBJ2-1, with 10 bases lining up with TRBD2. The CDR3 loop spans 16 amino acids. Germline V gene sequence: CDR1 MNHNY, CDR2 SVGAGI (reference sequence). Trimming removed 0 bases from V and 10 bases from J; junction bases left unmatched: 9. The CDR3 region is CASSYSGAGGPGEQFF. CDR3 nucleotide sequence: TGTGCCAGCAGTTACTCTGGAGCGGGAGGGCCGGGGGAGCAGTTCTTC.

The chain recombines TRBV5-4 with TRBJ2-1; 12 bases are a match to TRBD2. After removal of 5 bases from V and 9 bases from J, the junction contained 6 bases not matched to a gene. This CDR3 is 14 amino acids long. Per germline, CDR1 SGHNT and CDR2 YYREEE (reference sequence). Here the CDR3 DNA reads TGTGCCAGCAGTCTAGCGGGAGGGACTTCTGAGCAGTTCTTC. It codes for CASSLAGGTSEQFF.

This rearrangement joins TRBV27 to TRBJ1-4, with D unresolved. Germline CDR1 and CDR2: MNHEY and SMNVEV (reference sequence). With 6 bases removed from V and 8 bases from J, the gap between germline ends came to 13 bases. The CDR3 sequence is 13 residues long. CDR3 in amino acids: CASRPLGREKLFF. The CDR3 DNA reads TGTGCCAGCAGGCCCCTCGGACGGGAAAAACTGTTTTTT.

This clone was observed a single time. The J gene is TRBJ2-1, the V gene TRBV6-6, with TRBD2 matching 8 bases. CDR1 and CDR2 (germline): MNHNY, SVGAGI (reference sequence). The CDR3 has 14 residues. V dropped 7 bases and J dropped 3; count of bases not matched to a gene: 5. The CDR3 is CASNKRGNYNEQFF. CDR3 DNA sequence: TGTGCCAGCAATAAGCGGGGGAACTACAATGAGCAGTTCTTC.

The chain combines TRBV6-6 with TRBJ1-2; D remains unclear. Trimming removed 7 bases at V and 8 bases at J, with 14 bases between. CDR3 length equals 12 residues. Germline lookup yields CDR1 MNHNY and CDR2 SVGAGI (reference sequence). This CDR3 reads CASTYSGRGYTF. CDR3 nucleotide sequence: TGTGCCAGCACATACTCGGGGAGGGGCTACACCTTC.

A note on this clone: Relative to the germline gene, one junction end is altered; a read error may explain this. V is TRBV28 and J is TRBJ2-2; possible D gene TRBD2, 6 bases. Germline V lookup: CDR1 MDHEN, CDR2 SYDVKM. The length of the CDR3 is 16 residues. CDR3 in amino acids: CASSLPGGTPNGELLF. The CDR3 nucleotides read TGTGCCAGCAGTTTACCCGGCGGGACCCCAAACGGGGAGCTGCTTTTT.

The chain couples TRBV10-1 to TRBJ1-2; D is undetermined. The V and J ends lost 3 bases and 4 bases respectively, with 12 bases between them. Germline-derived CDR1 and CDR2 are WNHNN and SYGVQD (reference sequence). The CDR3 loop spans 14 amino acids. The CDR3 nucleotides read TGCGCCAGCAGTGAATCAACAGCCTCCTATGGCTACACCTTC. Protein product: CASSESTASYGYTF.

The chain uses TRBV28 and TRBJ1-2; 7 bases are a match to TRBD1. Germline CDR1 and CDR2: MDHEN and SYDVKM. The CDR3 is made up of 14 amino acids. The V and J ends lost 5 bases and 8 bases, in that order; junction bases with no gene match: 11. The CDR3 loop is CASSPPGTAGGYTF. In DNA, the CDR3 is TGTGCCAGCAGTCCACCCGGGACAGCGGGCGGCTACACCTTC.

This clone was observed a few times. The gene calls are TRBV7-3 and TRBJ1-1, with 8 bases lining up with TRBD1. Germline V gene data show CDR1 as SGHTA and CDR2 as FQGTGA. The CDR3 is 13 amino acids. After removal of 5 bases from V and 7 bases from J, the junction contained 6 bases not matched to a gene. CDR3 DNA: TGTGCCAGCAGCCCGAAGGACAGGGATGAAGCTTTCTTT. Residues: CASSPKDRDEAFF.

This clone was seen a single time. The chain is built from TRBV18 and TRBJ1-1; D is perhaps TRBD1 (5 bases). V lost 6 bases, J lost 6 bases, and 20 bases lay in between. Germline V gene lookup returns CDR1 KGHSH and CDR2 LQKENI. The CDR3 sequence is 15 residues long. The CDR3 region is CASSDTKGRQAEAFF. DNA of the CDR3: TGTGCCAGCTCGGACACTAAGGGCCGGCAGGCTGAAGCTTTCTTT.

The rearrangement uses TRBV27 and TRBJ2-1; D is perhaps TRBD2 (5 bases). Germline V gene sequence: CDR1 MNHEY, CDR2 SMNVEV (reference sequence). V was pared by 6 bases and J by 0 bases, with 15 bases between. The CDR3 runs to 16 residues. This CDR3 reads CASRTLTTSSYNEQFF. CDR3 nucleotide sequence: TGTGCCAGCAGAACCCTAACAACTAGCTCCTACAATGAGCAGTTCTTC.

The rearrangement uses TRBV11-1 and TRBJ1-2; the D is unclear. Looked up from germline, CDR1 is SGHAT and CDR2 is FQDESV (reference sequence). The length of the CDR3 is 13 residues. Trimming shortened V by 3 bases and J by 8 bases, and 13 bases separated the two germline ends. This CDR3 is CASSFPSRWGYTF. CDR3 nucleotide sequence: TGTGCCAGCAGCTTTCCCTCCCGGTGGGGCTACACCTTC.

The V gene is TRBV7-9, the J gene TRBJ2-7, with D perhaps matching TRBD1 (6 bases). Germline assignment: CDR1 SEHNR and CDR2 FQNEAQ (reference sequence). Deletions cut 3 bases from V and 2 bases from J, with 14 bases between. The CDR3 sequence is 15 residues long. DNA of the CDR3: TGTGCCAGCAGCTTTTTGGACAGAGAACCCTACGAGCAGTACTTC. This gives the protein CASSFLDREPYEQYF.

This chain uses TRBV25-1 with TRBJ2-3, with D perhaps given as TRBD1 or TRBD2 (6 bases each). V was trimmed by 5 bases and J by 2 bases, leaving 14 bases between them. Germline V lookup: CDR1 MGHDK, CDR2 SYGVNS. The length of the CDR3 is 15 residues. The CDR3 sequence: CASSHEGGYTDTQYF. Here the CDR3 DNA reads TGTGCCAGCAGTCACGAGGGGGGATACACAGATACGCAGTATTTT.

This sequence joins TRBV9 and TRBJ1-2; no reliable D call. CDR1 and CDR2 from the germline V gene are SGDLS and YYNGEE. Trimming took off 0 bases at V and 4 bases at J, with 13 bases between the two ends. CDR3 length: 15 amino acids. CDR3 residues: CASSVAQVGTYGYTF. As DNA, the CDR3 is TGTGCCAGCAGCGTAGCTCAAGTAGGAACCTATGGCTACACCTTC.

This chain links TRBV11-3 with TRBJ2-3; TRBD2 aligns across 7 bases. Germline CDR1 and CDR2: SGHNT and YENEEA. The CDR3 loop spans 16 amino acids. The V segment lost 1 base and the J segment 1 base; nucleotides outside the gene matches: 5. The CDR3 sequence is CASSLGLAEGTDTQYF. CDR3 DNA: TGTGCCAGCAGCTTAGGCCTAGCGGAGGGCACAGATACGCAGTATTTT.

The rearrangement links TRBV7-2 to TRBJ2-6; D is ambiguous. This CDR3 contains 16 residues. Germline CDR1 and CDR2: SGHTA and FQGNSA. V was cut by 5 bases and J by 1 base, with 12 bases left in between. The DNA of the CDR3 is TGTGCCAGCAGCCGGGTCCCTCTTTCTGGGGCCAACGTCCTGACTTTC. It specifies CASSRVPLSGANVLTF.

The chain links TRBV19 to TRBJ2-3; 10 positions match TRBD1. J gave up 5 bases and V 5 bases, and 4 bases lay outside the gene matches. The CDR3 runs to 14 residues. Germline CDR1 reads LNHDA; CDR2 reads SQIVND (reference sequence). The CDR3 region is CASSAGQGIDTQYF. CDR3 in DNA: TGTGCCAGTAGTGCGGGACAGGGGATAGATACGCAGTATTTT.

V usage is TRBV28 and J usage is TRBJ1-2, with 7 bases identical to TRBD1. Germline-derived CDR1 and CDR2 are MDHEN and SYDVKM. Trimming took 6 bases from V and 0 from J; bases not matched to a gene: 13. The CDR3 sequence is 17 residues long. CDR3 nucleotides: TGTGCCAGCAGCTCCCGGGGACAGCACACCACTAACTATGGCTACACCTTC. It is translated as CASSSRGQHTTNYGYTF.